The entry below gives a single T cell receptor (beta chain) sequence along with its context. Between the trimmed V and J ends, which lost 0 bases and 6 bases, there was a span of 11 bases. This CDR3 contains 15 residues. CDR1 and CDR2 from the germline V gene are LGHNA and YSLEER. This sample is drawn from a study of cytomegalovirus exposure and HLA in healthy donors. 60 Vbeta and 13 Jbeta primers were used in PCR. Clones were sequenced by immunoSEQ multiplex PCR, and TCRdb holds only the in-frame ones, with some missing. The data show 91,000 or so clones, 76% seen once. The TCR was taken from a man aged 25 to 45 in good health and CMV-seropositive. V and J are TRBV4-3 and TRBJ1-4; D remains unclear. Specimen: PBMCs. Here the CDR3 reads CASSQDPDADEKLFF. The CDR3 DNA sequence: TGCGCCAGCAGCCAAGATCCCGATGCGGATGAAAAACTGTTTTTT.